This TCR beta chain was profiled in a study of CD8+ T cells in alopecia areata. Study-wide background: Each of the treated patients was given oral tofacitinib, 5 to 10 mg twice daily, for moderate-to-severe alopecia areata. The tofacitinib course ran for 6 to 18 months and was followed by 6 months off drug.

This clone appeared many times. What it binds is not known. Regarding the study as a whole: Whether baseline CD8+ expansion is linked to response remains uncertain, given a single nonresponder.

Germline V lookup: CDR1 SGHNT, CDR2 YENEEA. V lost 5 bases and J 1 base, leaving 9 bases between the germline ends. The CDR3 extends over 14 amino acids. Treatment denoted: oral pan-JAK inhibitor, 5-10 mg twice daily. Specimens obtained from alopecia areata patients comprised lesional scalp punch biopsies and peripheral blood. Reverse transcription of extracted RNA yielded cDNA, which provided the sequencing template. Data came from immunoSEQ multiplex PCR; TCRdb stores just in-frame clones and leaves some out. Of about 200,000 clones listed, around two fifths are singletons. This TCR came from a human donor with alopecia areata. This rearrangement joins TRBV11-3 to TRBJ2-1; no clear D gene. Sequenced material: CD4+ T cells sorted from blood, taken at week 34, from a patient treated with tofacitinib. The chain's CDR3 is CASSPGPSYNEQFF. In DNA, the CDR3 is TGTGCCAGCAGCCCCGGCCCTTCCTACAATGAGCAGTTCTTC.